Presented here are 27 T cell receptor beta chains from one specimen sequenced in a study of blood T cell repertoires in COVID-19 (dated by TCRdb to 2018 to 2020). Libraries were made using the immunoSEQ multiplex PCR assay. Drawn from immuneACCESS, this table holds only the in-frame rearrangements with V and J called that TCRdb kept. Clones are partly lost; checked studies trace under half to an unresolved V gene and leave the rest unexplained. This sample has around 100,000 clones in its table, and approximately 90% of those were observed once. The ten largest clones capture more than 5% of the sample. Sequencing input: peripheral blood. These receptor sequences come from a woman in her fifties or sixties with COVID-19, enrolled during active disease.

The CDR3 coding sequence is TGTGCCAGCAGCCCTGGACTAGCGGGAACCTACGAGCAGTACTTC. Amino acids: CASSPGLAGTYEQYF. This sequence joins TRBV4-2 and TRBJ2-7, with 12 bases lining up with TRBD2. V was clipped by 4 bases and J by 2 bases; unmatched bases: 3. This CDR3 has 15 amino acids. Germline V gene data show CDR1 as LGHNA and CDR2 as YNFKEQ.

The chain employs TRBV6-4 and TRBJ2-5, with 9 positions matching TRBD1. Germline V CDR1 and CDR2: MRHNA, SNTAGT. The CDR3 totals 15 residues. Trimming took 6 bases from V and 4 from J; bases not matched to a gene: 9. CDR3 loop: CASRATGGASETQYF. For the CDR3, the DNA is TGTGCCAGCAGGGCAACAGGGGGCGCGTCAGAGACCCAGTACTTC.

In DNA, the CDR3 is TGTGCCAGCACATCGGGGACAGGGGCGGTAGGCTATGGCTACACCTTC. Translation: CASTSGTGAVGYGYTF. V and J are TRBV5-4 and TRBJ1-2, with 10 bases aligning to TRBD1. The CDR3 contains 16 residues. Per germline, CDR1 SGHNT and CDR2 YYREEE (reference sequence). The V and J ends lost 6 bases and 4 bases, in that order; junction bases with no gene match: 12.

J is TRBJ2-3 and V is TRBV28; 8 positions agree with TRBD2. The CDR3 loop spans 17 amino acids. J lost 0 bases, V lost 1 base, and 6 bases had no gene match. Germline values: CDR1 MDHEN, CDR2 SYDVKM. In nucleotides, the CDR3 is TGTGCCAGCAGTTTATTCCCTAGCGGGCGTAGCACAGATACGCAGTATTTT. Translated, it gives CASSLFPSGRSTDTQYF. Using reference TRBV28 and TRBJ2-3 for the parts outside the CDR3, the full variable domain is DVKVTQSSRYLVKRTGEKVFLECVQDMDHENMFWYRQDPGLGLRLIYFSYDVKMKEKGDIPEGYSVSREKKERFSLILESASTNQTSMYLCASSLFPSGRSTDTQYFGPGTRLTVL.

This clone was seen only a few times. CDR3 protein: CASSAGPQETQYF. CDR3 sequence (DNA): TGTGCCAGCTCGGCAGGCCCCCAAGAGACCCAGTACTTC. The V and J genes are TRBV7-2 and TRBJ2-5, with D unresolved. The CDR3 sequence is 13 residues long. Trimming cost V 8 bases and J 1 base, with 11 bases left between them. CDR1 is SGHTA and CDR2 is FQGNSA in the germline V gene.

J is TRBJ1-5 and V is TRBV6-2 or TRBV6-3; D might be TRBD1 (5 bases). The CDR3 runs 14 residues. CDR1 is MNHEY, CDR2 SVGEGT, per germline. The V and J ends lost 5 bases and 4 bases respectively, with 12 bases between them. In DNA, the CDR3 is TGTGCCAGCAGTCGTTTCCGGGGGAATCAGCCCCAGCATTTT. It is translated as CASSRFRGNQPQHF.

This chain links TRBV13 with TRBJ2-7; D may be TRBD1 (6 bases). The germline V gene encodes CDR1 PRHDT and CDR2 FYEKMQ (reference sequence). The CDR3 contains 13 residues. V lost 5 bases and J lost 4, with 12 bases in between. This CDR3 reads CASSQGTKYEQYF. In nucleotides, the CDR3 is TGTGCCAGCAGCCAGGGGACAAAGTACGAGCAGTACTTC.

The V call is TRBV4-3, the J call TRBJ2-5; D possibly corresponds to TRBD2 (6 bases). Between the trimmed V and J ends, which lost 0 bases and 2 bases, there was a span of 13 bases. The germline gives CDR1 LGHNA, CDR2 YSLEER. This CDR3 is 16 amino acids long. CDR3 nucleotide sequence: TGCGCCAGCAGCCAAGATCACCTAGCGAGGCAAGAGACCCAGTACTTC. Residues: CASSQDHLARQETQYF.

The CDR3: CASSQGGLYEQYF. The CDR3 DNA sequence: TGTGCCAGCAGCCAAGGCGGACTCTACGAGCAGTACTTC. The chain uses TRBV3-1 (or the pseudogene TRBV3-2) and TRBJ2-7; the D gene is possibly TRBD2 (5 bases). CDR1 LGHDT and CDR2 YNNKEL come from the germline V gene (reference sequence). V was trimmed by 1 base and J by 3 bases, leaving 7 bases between them. The CDR3 contains 13 residues.

The chain recombines TRBV9 with TRBJ2-5; the D gene is possibly TRBD1 (5 bases). CDR3 length: 13 amino acids. Trimming cost V 2 bases and J 1 base, with 6 bases left between them. CDR1 and CDR2 (germline): SGDLS, YYNGEE. DNA of the CDR3: TGTGCCAGCAGCGTGCAGGGCCAAGAGACCCAGTACTTC. It specifies CASSVQGQETQYF.

This chain uses TRBV4-2 with TRBJ2-5, with 8 bases identical to TRBD2. CDR1 and CDR2 from the germline V gene are LGHNA and YNFKEQ. The CDR3 runs 17 residues. After removal of 0 bases from V and 4 bases from J, the junction contained 10 bases not matched to a gene. The CDR3 loop reads CASSQDPITSGAETQYF. The DNA for the CDR3 is TGTGCCAGCAGCCAAGATCCCATCACTAGCGGTGCAGAGACCCAGTACTTC.

The rearrangement uses TRBV6-2 or TRBV6-3 and TRBJ2-7; D is perhaps TRBD1 (5 bases). Germline-derived CDR1 and CDR2 are MNHEY and SVGEGT. The CDR3 runs to 14 residues. V lost 3 bases and J lost 0, with 9 bases in between. This CDR3 is CASSYRQISYEQYF. The CDR3 DNA reads TGTGCCAGCAGTTATAGACAGATCTCCTACGAGCAGTACTTC.

This chain connects TRBV27 to TRBJ2-3, with 9 bases fitting TRBD2. The CDR3 has 17 residues. Germline V lookup: CDR1 MNHEY, CDR2 SMNVEV (reference sequence). V lost 3 bases, J lost 6 bases, and 13 bases stayed unmatched. CDR3 amino acids: CASSFPGAGGTADTQYF. CDR3 sequence (DNA): TGTGCCAGCAGTTTCCCAGGGGCGGGGGGGACGGCGGATACGCAGTATTTT.

The rearrangement uses TRBV5-6 and TRBJ1-6, with 7 bases identical to TRBD1. Germline V CDR1 and CDR2: SGHDT, YYEEEE. J was trimmed by 4 bases and V by 4 bases; bases with no gene match: 5. There are 15 residues in the CDR3. CDR3 amino acids: CASSLLGQYNSPLHF. CDR3 nucleotides: TGTGCCAGCAGCCTCCTGGGACAGTATAATTCACCCCTCCACTTT.

This CDR3 reads CASSQDTRAVETQYF. The CDR3 region has the DNA TGTGCCAGCAGCCAAGATACGAGGGCGGTGGAGACCCAGTACTTC. The chain links TRBV3-1 (or the pseudogene TRBV3-2) to TRBJ2-5; maybe TRBD2 (5 bases). Germline V gene lookup returns CDR1 LGHDT and CDR2 YNNKEL (reference sequence). The CDR3 length is 15 residues. Trimming took off 0 bases at V and 5 bases at J, with 13 bases between the two ends.

There are a few counts of this clone. V gene TRBV6-1 combines with J gene TRBJ2-3; D gene unclear. Germline CDR1 is MNHNS and CDR2 is SASEGT. The CDR3 totals 15 residues. V lost 3 bases to trimming and J lost 0 bases, with 10 bases between them. The CDR3 loop is CASSDTASSTDTQYF. CDR3 bases: TGTGCCAGCAGTGACACAGCTTCTAGCACAGATACGCAGTATTTT.

The chain couples TRBV29-1 to TRBJ1-6; 7 bases are shared with TRBD1. The ends lost 6 bases at V and 4 bases at J; junction bases unmatched: 6. The germline gives CDR1 SQVTM, CDR2 ANQGSEA. CDR3 length equals 14 residues. CDR3 nucleotides: TGCAGCGTAGCGACAGGGCAATATAATTCACCCCTCCACTTT. Amino acids: CSVATGQYNSPLHF.

This chain links TRBV7-8 with TRBJ2-2; TRBD2 might be the D (6 bases). The germline V and J ends were trimmed by 4 bases and 5 bases, with 17 bases remaining between them. This CDR3 has 16 amino acids. Germline CDR1 and CDR2: SGHVS and FQNEAQ. CDR3 sequence (DNA): TGTGCCAGCAGCTCGAGGAGACTAGGCCGAACCGGGGAGCTGTTTTTT. Translated: CASSSRRLGRTGELFF.

This rearrangement joins TRBV30 to TRBJ1-5; 10 bases agree with TRBD1. Germline V CDR1 and CDR2: GTSNPN, SVGIG (reference sequence). The CDR3 runs 15 residues. The V segment lost 1 base and the J segment 7 bases; nucleotides outside the gene matches: 7. Written as DNA, the CDR3 is TGTGCCTGGAGTGCGGGACAGGGGACCGGACAGCCCCAGCATTTT. Protein sequence: CAWSAGQGTGQPQHF. Supplemented by reference TRBV30 and TRBJ1-5, the full variable domain reads SQTIHQWPATLVQPVGSPLSLECTVEGTSNPNLYWYRQAAGRGLQLLFYSVGIGQISSEVPQNLSASRPQDRQFILSSKKLLLSDSGFYLCAWSAGQGTGQPQHFGDGTRLSIL.

The rearrangement joins TRBV7-9 to TRBJ2-7, with 9 bases fitting TRBD2. The J segment lost 5 bases and the V segment lost 1 base, leaving 9 bases of the junction unmatched. There are 16 residues in the CDR3. Germline values: CDR1 SEHNR, CDR2 FQNEAQ (reference sequence). Here the CDR3 reads CASSLGDPSGAHEQYF. CDR3 DNA: TGTGCCAGCAGCTTAGGGGATCCTAGCGGGGCTCACGAGCAGTACTTC.

This chain uses TRBV12-2 with TRBJ1-3; the DNA was not used to check the table's D call, TRBD1. TRBV12-2 is annotated as a pseudogene. The CDR3 is made up of 16 amino acids. The CDR3 nucleotides read TGTTCAACCCGGGACAGGGCTTTCGTCTCTGGAAACACCATATATTTT. Translated, it gives CSTRDRAFVSGNTIYF.

The genes are TRBV19 and TRBJ2-5, with 7 bases matching TRBD1. The V segment lost 4 bases and the J segment 1 base; nucleotides outside the gene matches: 6. CDR1 and CDR2 (germline): LNHDA, SQIVND (reference sequence). This CDR3 comprises 15 residues. The CDR3 nucleotides read TGTGCCAGTAGTACACAGGGACAGCGCCAAGAGACCCAGTACTTC. Its protein product is CASSTQGQRQETQYF.

This clone is a singleton in its sample. The chain employs TRBV7-9 and TRBJ1-1, with 10 bases lining up with TRBD1. CDR1 is SEHNR and CDR2 is FQNEAQ in the germline V gene (reference sequence). This CDR3 contains 15 residues. After removal of 5 bases from V and 4 bases from J, the junction contained 7 bases not matched to a gene. CDR3 sequence (DNA): TGTGCCAGCAGCCCGACAGGGGGCGCGATCACTGAAGCTTTCTTT. Its translation is CASSPTGGAITEAFF.

CDR3 sequence: CASSVFKRSTDTQYF. CDR3 sequence (DNA): TGTGCCAGCAGCGTATTTAAGCGGTCCACAGATACGCAGTATTTT. The V call is TRBV9, the J call TRBJ2-3; TRBD2 might be the D (5 bases). Germline-derived CDR1 and CDR2 are SGDLS and YYNGEE. This CDR3 is 15 amino acids long. V was cut by 1 base and J by 2 bases, with 11 bases left in between. The full variable domain, completed using reference TRBV9 and TRBJ2-3, is DSGVTQTPKHLITATGQRVTLRCSPRSGDLSVYWYQQSLDQGLQFLIQYYNGEERAKGNILERFSAQQFPDLHSELNLSSLELGDSALYFCASSVFKRSTDTQYFGPGTRLTVL.

The chain combines TRBV19 with TRBJ2-7; 8 bases agree with TRBD1. With V trimmed by 5 bases and J by 0 bases, 3 bases remained unmatched. The CDR3 is made up of 14 amino acids. Per germline, CDR1 LNHDA and CDR2 SQIVND (reference sequence). This CDR3 reads CASSSGQASYEQYF. CDR3 DNA sequence: TGTGCCAGTAGTTCGGGACAGGCCTCCTACGAGCAGTACTTC.

This clone was observed once. This sequence joins TRBV11-1 and TRBJ2-5; tentatively, D is TRBD1 (6 bases). Germline loops: CDR1 SGHAT, CDR2 FQDESV (reference sequence). CDR3 size: 15 residues. V was shortened by 5 bases and J by 4 bases, with 17 bases between the two germline ends. In nucleotides, the CDR3 is TGTGCCAGCAGCGACACAGGGATCGCCCCAGAGACCCAGTACTTC. Amino acids: CASSDTGIAPETQYF.

About this clone: A junction boundary mismatches the germline segment, possibly from a read error. The chain carries TRBV28 and TRBJ1-2, with D tentatively TRBD1 (6 bases). CDR1 is MDHEN and CDR2 is SYDVKM in the germline V gene. The CDR3 covers 11 residues. The CDR3 DNA is TGTGCCAGCAGTTTATTAAGGGACACCCACTTC. Translated, it gives CASSLLRDTHF.